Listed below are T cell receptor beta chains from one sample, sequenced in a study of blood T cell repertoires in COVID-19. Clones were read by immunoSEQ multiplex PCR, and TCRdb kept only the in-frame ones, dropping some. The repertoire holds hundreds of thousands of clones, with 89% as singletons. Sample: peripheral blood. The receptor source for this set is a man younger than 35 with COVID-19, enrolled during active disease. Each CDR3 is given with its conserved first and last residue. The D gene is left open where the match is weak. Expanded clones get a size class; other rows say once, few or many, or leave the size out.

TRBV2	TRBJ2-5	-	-	TGTGCCAGCAGTGAAGGCAGGGATGAGACCCAGTACTTC	CASSEGRDETQYF
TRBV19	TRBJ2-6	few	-	TGTGCCAGTAGTACCTACTCTGGGGCCAACGTCCTGACTTTC	CASSTYSGANVLTF
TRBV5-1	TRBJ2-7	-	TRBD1	TGCGCCAGCAGCGACGGGACAGGGGGCATAGTCTACGAGCAGTACTTC	CASSDGTGGIVYEQYF
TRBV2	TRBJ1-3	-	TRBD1	TGTGCCAGCAGTGTGGACAGGTGGAACACCATATATTTT	CASSVDRWNTIYF
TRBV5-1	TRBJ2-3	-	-	TGCGCCAGCAGCTTTGGGGGGAGGTCAGATACGCAGTATTTT	CASSFGGRSDTQYF
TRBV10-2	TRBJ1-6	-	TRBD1	TGCGCCAGCACTATCGGGACAGGGCATTCACCCCTCCACTTT	CASTIGTGHSPLHF
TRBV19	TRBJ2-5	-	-	TGTGCCAGTAGTCCTAACGGGAGAGGAAGGGGAGAGACCCAGTACTTC	CASSPNGRGRGETQYF
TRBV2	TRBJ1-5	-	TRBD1	TGTGCCAGCAGTGAGCGACAGGGTGCACAGCCCCAGCATTTT	CASSERQGAQPQHF
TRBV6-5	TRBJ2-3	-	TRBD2	TGTGCCAGCACCTCACTAGCGGGCACAGATACGCAGTATTTT	CASTSLAGTDTQYF
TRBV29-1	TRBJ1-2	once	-	TGCAGCGTCCAAAACTCGGACACCCTCTATGGCTACACCTTC	CSVQNSDTLYGYTF
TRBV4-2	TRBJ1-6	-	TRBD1	TGTGCCAGCAGCCAAGTCCGGACAGGGGGTCGTTCACCCCTCCACTTT	CASSQVRTGGRSPLHF
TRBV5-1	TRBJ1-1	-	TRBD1	TGCGCCAGCAGCCCTGGACAGGGGCGAGTAGGGACTGAAGCTTTCTTT	CASSPGQGRVGTEAFF
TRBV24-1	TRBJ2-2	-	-	TGTGCCACCAGTGATACAGGCACCGGGGAGCTGTTTTTT	CATSDTGTGELFF
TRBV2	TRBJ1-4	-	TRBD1	TGTGCCAGCAGATCTGACAGGGGGCCCGGAAATGAAAAACTGTTTTTT	CASRSDRGPGNEKLFF
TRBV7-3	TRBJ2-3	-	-	TGTGCCAGCAGCTCAAGGGCGGGCGACACAGATACGCAGTATTTT	CASSSRAGDTDTQYF
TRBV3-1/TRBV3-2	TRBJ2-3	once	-	TGTGCCAGCAGCTTGGGAGGGGGAGGGCCGTCAGATACGCAGTATTTT	CASSLGGGGPSDTQYF
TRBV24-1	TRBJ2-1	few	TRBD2	TGTGCTACGGGGGGAAATTCCTACAATGAGCAGTTCTTC	CATGGNSYNEQFF
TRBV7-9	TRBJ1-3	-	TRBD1	TGTGCCAGCAGCTTAGTGGACAGGGCTTGGAACACCATATATTTT	CASSLVDRAWNTIYF
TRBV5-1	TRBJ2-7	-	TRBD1	TGCGCCAGCAGCCCAACCGGGACAGGTCCCGACGAGCAGTACTTC	CASSPTGTGPDEQYF
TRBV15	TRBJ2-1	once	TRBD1	TGTGCCACCAGCAGAGATCAGGACAGGGGGCATGAGCAGTTCTTC	CATSRDQDRGHEQFF
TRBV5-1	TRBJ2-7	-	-	TGCGCCAGCAGCTTGAACTACGGCCTCTACGAGCAGTACTTC	CASSLNYGLYEQYF
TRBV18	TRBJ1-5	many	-	TGTGCCAGCTCACACTCCACAGGGACCGGGCAGCCCCAGCATTTT	CASSHSTGTGQPQHF
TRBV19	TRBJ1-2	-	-	TGTGCCAGTAGTATAGGAACAGGCTACACCTTC	CASSIGTGYTF
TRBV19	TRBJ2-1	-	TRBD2	TGTGCCAGTAGCCCTAGCGGGAGGCCCACCTACAATGAGCAGTTCTTC	CASSPSGRPTYNEQFF
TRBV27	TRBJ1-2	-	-	TGTGCCAGCAGCCTCACTGTAAACTATGGCTACACCTTC	CASSLTVNYGYTF
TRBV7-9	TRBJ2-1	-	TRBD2	TGTGCCAGCAGCTTGGGACTAGCGGGAGGCAGGCCCTACAATGAGCAGTTCTTC	CASSLGLAGGRPYNEQFF
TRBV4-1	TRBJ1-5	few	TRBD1	TGCGCCAGCAGCCAAGGACAGGGGAGAGCCAATCAGCCCCAGCATTTT	CASSQGQGRANQPQHF
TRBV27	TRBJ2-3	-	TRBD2	TGTGCCAGCAGTTTGCTCCGCGGGGGTTTTGATACGCAGTATTTT	CASSLLRGGFDTQYF
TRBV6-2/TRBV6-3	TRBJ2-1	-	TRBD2	TGTGCCAGCAGTAAAGACAGGAGATCGGGGCTAGCGGGAGGGTTCTTC	CASSKDRRSGLAGGFF
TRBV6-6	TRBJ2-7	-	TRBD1	TGTGCCAGCAGTTACACCGCGGACAGGGCTTCCTACGAGCAGTACTTC	CASSYTADRASYEQYF
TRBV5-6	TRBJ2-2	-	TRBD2	TGTGCCAGCAGAAAGCGGGGTACCACCGGGGAGCTGTTTTTT	CASRKRGTTGELFF
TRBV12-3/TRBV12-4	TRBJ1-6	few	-	TGTGCCAGCAGTTTAGGCAGGAATTCACCCCTCCACTTT	CASSLGRNSPLHF
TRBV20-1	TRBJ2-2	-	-	TGCAGTGCTAGTAAGTCCAACAACAGGGGAGGCGTGGCCGGGGAGCTGTTTTTT	CSASKSNNRGGVAGELFF
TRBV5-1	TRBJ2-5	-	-	TGCGCCAACCTCCCGGACTTACGCCTATCTCGGACCCAGTACTTC	CANLPDLRLSRTQYF
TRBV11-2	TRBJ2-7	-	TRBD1	TGTGCCAGCAGCCCTTTGACAGGGGGCAGGTACGAGCAGTACTTC	CASSPLTGGRYEQYF
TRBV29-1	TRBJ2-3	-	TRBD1	TGCAGCGTTGAAGATACAGGACAGGGATTTGGAGATACGCAGTATTTT	CSVEDTGQGFGDTQYF
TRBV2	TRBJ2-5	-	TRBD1	TGTGCCAGCAGTGATGGACAGGGGGGTCTTGGGGAGACCCAGTACTTC	CASSDGQGGLGETQYF
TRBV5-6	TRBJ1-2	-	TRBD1	TGTGCCAGCAGCTTGCGGGACAGTATCTATGGCTACACCTTC	CASSLRDSIYGYTF
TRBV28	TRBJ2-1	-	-	TGTGCCAGCAGTCCCAATGGAGGGACAGTGCAGTTCTTC	CASSPNGGTVQFF
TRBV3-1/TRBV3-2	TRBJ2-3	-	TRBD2	TGTGCCAGCAGCCCCATTTTGACTAGCGGGGGGAATTATACGCAGTATTTT	CASSPILTSGGNYTQYF
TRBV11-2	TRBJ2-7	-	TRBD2	TGTGCCAGCAGCTTCGGGACTAGCGGGGTGTACGAGCAGTACTTC	CASSFGTSGVYEQYF
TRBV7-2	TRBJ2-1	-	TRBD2	TGTGCCAGCAGGTGGACTAGCGACAATGAGCAGTTCTTC	CASRWTSDNEQFF
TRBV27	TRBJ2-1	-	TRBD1	TGTGCCAGCACTCCACAGGGGTTGGCCTACAATGAGCAGTTCTTC	CASTPQGLAYNEQFF
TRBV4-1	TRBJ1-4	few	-	TGCGCCAGCAGCCTCGGCGGATCTAATGAAAAACTGTTTTTT	CASSLGGSNEKLFF
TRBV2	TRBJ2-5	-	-	TGTGCCAGCTGGCGGGGGCAGCAAGAGACCCAGTACTTC	CASWRGQQETQYF
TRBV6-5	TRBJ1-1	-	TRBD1	TGTGCCAGCCGGACAGGATTTATGAACACTGAAGCTTTCTTT	CASRTGFMNTEAFF
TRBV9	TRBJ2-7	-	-	TGTGCCAGCAGCGTAGGGGCTGGCGAGCAGTACTTC	CASSVGAGEQYF
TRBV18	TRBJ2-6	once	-	TGTGCCAGCTCACCACTCCAGTTCTCTGGGGCCAACGTCCTGACTTTC	CASSPLQFSGANVLTF
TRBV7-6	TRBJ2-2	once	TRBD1	TGTGCCAGCAGCTTATGGGGGACAGGGTTTACCGGGGAGCTGTTTTTT	CASSLWGTGFTGELFF
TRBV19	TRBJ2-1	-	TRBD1	TGTGCCAGTAGTTCTGTGACAGGGGGCGGCTACAATGAGCAGTTCTTC	CASSSVTGGGYNEQFF
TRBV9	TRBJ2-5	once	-	TGTGCCAGCAGCGCCCGGAGAGGGCAAGAGACCCAGTACTTC	CASSARRGQETQYF
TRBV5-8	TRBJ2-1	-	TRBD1	TGTGCCAGCAGCTTGGGAGGACAGGGACCTGAGCAGTTCTTC	CASSLGGQGPEQFF
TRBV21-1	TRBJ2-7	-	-	TGTGCCAGCAGCAAAGTGTCCTGCGAGCAGTACTTC	CASSKVSCEQYF